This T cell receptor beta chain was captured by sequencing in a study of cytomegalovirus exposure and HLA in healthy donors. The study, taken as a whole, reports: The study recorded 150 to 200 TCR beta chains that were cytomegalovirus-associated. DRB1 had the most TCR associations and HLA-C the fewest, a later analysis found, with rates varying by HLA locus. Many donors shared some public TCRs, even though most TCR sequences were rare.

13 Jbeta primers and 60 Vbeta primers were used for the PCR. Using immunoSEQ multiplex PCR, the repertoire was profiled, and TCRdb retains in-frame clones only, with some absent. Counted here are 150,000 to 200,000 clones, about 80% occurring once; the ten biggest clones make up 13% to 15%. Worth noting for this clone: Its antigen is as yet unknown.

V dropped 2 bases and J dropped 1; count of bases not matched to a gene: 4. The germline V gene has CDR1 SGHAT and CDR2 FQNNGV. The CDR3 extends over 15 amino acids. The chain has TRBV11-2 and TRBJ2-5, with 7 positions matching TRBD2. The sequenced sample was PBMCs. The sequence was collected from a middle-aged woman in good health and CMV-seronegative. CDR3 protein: CASSLYGTIQETQYF. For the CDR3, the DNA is TGTGCCAGCAGCTTATACGGGACTATCCAAGAGACCCAGTACTTC. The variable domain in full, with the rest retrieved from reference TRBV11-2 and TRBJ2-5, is EAGVAQSPRYKIIEKRQSVAFWCNPISGHATLYWYQQILGQGPKLLIQFQNNGVVDDSQLPKDRFSAERLKGVDSTLKIQPAKLEDSAVYLCASSLYGTIQETQYFGPGTRLLVL.